The next 13 T cell receptor beta chains were all read from a single sample in a study of blood T cell repertoires in COVID-19. The protocol was immunoSEQ multiplex PCR, while the TCRdb copy is restricted to in-frame clones and leaves out a portion. The sample holds 95,000 to 100,000 clones, 79% seen once. Specimen: peripheral blood. The receptors come from a woman older than 75 with active or convalescent COVID-19.

The chain links TRBV2 to TRBJ1-1, with D perhaps TRBD1 (6 bases). This CDR3 spans 14 amino acids. In germline, CDR1 is SNHLY, CDR2 FYNNEI. V shed 1 base and J shed 10 bases, with 16 bases lying between them. CDR3 in amino acids: CASSEGAGESRAFF. The CDR3 nucleotides read TGTGCCAGCAGTGAAGGGGCAGGGGAGAGCAGAGCTTTCTTT.

This chain joins TRBV2 and TRBJ2-3, with D tentatively TRBD2 (5 bases). CDR3 size: 14 residues. Germline CDR1 reads SNHLY; CDR2 reads FYNNEI. The V gene lost 4 bases and the J gene lost 3 bases, with 11 bases spanning the gap. The CDR3 sequence: CASSVLRGTDTQYF. DNA for the CDR3: TGTGCCAGCAGTGTTCTCAGAGGGACAGATACGCAGTATTTT.

The chain couples TRBV15 to TRBJ1-1, with 7 bases lining up with TRBD1. Looked up from germline, CDR1 is LNHNV and CDR2 is YYDKDF (reference sequence). After removal of 3 bases from V and 0 bases from J, the junction contained 13 bases not matched to a gene. The CDR3 has 18 amino acids. CDR3 sequence reads: CATSSPPLDRPMNTEAFF. In DNA form, the CDR3 reads TGTGCCACCAGCAGTCCGCCCCTGGACAGGCCTATGAACACTGAAGCTTTCTTT.

This chain links TRBV10-3 with TRBJ2-7; weak D call: TRBD1 (6 bases). Germline loops: CDR1 ENHRY, CDR2 SYGVKD. The CDR3 covers 15 residues. V was clipped by 7 bases and J by 1 base, with 17 bases between them. CDR3 sequence reads: CAIKEGGGPSYEQYF. As DNA, the CDR3 is TGTGCCATCAAGGAAGGGGGTGGTCCTTCCTACGAGCAGTACTTC.

The V call is TRBV2, the J call TRBJ2-3; a possible D gene is TRBD1 (6 bases). The CDR3 contains 14 residues. Trimming took 1 base from V and 6 from J, leaving 11 bases between them. Germline V gene lookup returns CDR1 SNHLY and CDR2 FYNNEI. The CDR3 DNA is TGTGCCAGCAGTGAAGAGGGTGGACAGGATACGCAGTATTTT. Its protein is CASSEEGGQDTQYF.

This clone has a single count. This sample includes further DNA sequences coding for the same CDR3. CDR3 region: CASSLGDRGQETQYF. The CDR3, as DNA: TGTGCCAGCAGCTTGGGAGATAGAGGCCAAGAGACCCAGTACTTC. The chain recombines TRBV5-4 with TRBJ2-5; D gene uncertain. From germline, CDR1 is SGHNT and CDR2 YYREEE (reference sequence). The CDR3 runs 15 residues. Trimming stripped 0 bases from V and 1 base from J, with 10 bases between.

The count of this clone is one. This rearrangement joins TRBV28 to TRBJ2-1, with 7 positions matching TRBD2. The junction had 11 bases not matched to a gene; V was cut back by 7 bases and J by 8 bases. Germline V gene sequence: CDR1 MDHEN, CDR2 SYDVKM. The CDR3 totals 14 residues. The CDR3 reads CASNRAGPLDEQFF. In DNA form, the CDR3 reads TGTGCCAGCAACCGAGCGGGGCCCTTGGATGAGCAGTTCTTC.

Written as DNA, the CDR3 is TGTGCCAGCAGCTCAGGGGGCTCCGGGGAGCTGTTTTTT. It is translated as CASSSGGSGELFF. The chain carries TRBV3-1 (or the pseudogene TRBV3-2) and TRBJ2-2, with TRBD1 identical over 8 bases. This CDR3 comprises 13 residues. Germline trimming cut 5 bases from V and 6 bases from J; bases unmatched to any gene: 2. From germline, CDR1 is LGHDT and CDR2 YNNKEL (reference sequence).

This clone has a count of ten or more. DNA of the CDR3: TGCGCCAGCAGCCAAGTGGGGGGGGCTGGAAACACCATATATTTT. Its translation is CASSQVGGAGNTIYF. V is TRBV4-3 and J is TRBJ1-3; TRBD1 might be the D (5 bases). CDR1 is LGHNA and CDR2 is YSLEER in the germline V gene. V lost 1 base to trimming and J lost 2 bases, with 9 bases between them. The CDR3 is 15 amino acids.

This clone was counted once. CDR3 sequence (DNA): TGTGCCAGCAGCGTAGGCCAGGGCCCCTATCACGGCGAGCAGTACTTC. Its protein product is CASSVGQGPYHGEQYF. This chain joins TRBV9 and TRBJ2-7; perhaps TRBD1 as D (5 bases). This CDR3 spans 16 amino acids. Per the germline V gene, CDR1 is SGDLS and CDR2 is YYNGEE. Trimming stripped 0 bases from V and 6 bases from J, with 19 bases between.

This sequence joins TRBV7-8 and TRBJ2-7; TRBD2 aligns across 13 bases. Germline assignment: CDR1 SGHVS and CDR2 FQNEAQ. Germline trimming cut 5 bases from V and 1 base from J; bases unmatched to any gene: 5. The CDR3 contains 16 residues. The DNA of the CDR3 is TGTGCCAGCAGCGCACTAGCGGGAGGGCTTTCCTACGAGCAGTACTTC. The encoded protein is CASSALAGGLSYEQYF.

This clone was seen just once. J is TRBJ2-7 and V is TRBV9; 11 nucleotides align to TRBD1. This CDR3 contains 16 residues. The germline V gene encodes CDR1 SGDLS and CDR2 YYNGEE. V was clipped by 3 bases and J by 5 bases; unmatched bases: 10. Here the CDR3 DNA reads TGTGCCAGCAGCGCAGCCCCAGGACAGGGGGCAAACGAGCAGTACTTC. Translating it yields CASSAAPGQGANEQYF.

The chain employs TRBV29-1 and TRBJ2-2; D may be TRBD1 (6 bases). V shed 7 bases and J shed 6 bases, with 12 bases lying between them. The germline CDR1 and CDR2 sequences are SQVTM and ANQGSEA. This CDR3 region has 12 residues. The CDR3 DNA sequence: TGCAGCGCCGGTCGGACAGCCGGGGAGCTGTTTTTT. This sequence encodes CSAGRTAGELFF.